Reported below is one T cell receptor (beta chain). Trimming cost V 9 bases and J 0 bases, with 10 bases left between them. CDR3 length equals 13 residues. Germline CDR1 and CDR2: WNHNN and SYGVQD (reference sequence). Assay: immunoSEQ multiplex PCR; the TCRdb copy retains only in-frame clones and omits some. This table holds about 670,000 clones, 70% to 90% found once. These data come from a study of blood T cell repertoires in COVID-19. Whole-study context: T cells, B-cell-depleted T cells, or PBMCs supplied cDNA or gDNA.

The sample consisted of peripheral blood. This TCR came from a woman between 18 and 29 years old with acute or convalescent COVID-19. The gene calls are TRBV10-1 and TRBJ2-3; a possible D gene is TRBD1 (5 bases). The CDR3 region has the DNA TGCGCCAGGGTCTACAGGAGCACAGATACGCAGTATTTT. It translates to CARVYRSTDTQYF.